The TCR beta chain under discussion was sequenced for a study of T-cell reconstitution after alpha-beta-depleted transplantation in children. CDR1 is ENHRY and CDR2 is SYGVKD in the germline V gene. V was pared by 8 bases and J by 4 bases, with 11 bases between. The CDR3 length is 12 residues. Preparation of the TCRbeta library involved a method that used unique molecular identifiers. TCRdb analysed the PCR reads with MiXCR anew, one entry per CDR3 protein. This table has fewer than 550,000 distinct CDR3 sequences, roughly 11% appearing once. The sequencing used PBMCs from the stem cell graft donor, collected from the stem cell graft. The genes are TRBV10-3 and TRBJ1-2, with D maybe TRBD1 (5 bases). The sequence came from a human donor who donated a stem cell graft to a child with acute myeloid leukemia. The CDR3, as DNA: TGTGCCATCTTTGGGGGTATCTATGGCTACACCTTC. This translates into CAIFGGIYGYTF.